One TCR beta chain is described in this entry. The data originate from a study of blood T cell repertoires in COVID-19. About the research overall: Researchers got acute and convalescent COVID-19 samples from the United States, Italy and Spain. PBMCs, B-cell-depleted T cells, or T cells provided the cDNA or gDNA that made up the material.

Looked up from germline, CDR1 is SNHLY and CDR2 is FYNNEI. V dropped 7 bases and J dropped 4 bases, with 11 bases sitting between them. This CDR3 region has 12 residues. In the original analysis: Amplification with reference gene primers provided the estimates of nucleated cell counts. Clones were sequenced by immunoSEQ multiplex PCR, and TCRdb holds only the in-frame ones, with some missing. Clone size and the V and J calls come from that table; the DNA yielded D and trimming. Of hundreds of thousands of clones listed, 85% are singletons. This TCR was recovered from a woman aged 18-30 years with acute or convalescent COVID-19. The chain links TRBV2 to TRBJ2-7; D gene unclear. The sequenced sample consisted of peripheral blood. Here the CDR3 reads CASNTLLYEQYF. The CDR3 DNA reads TGTGCCAGCAATACACTACTATACGAGCAGTACTTC.